The following is a TCR beta chain sequence with its context. Its matching antigen is unknown. Clones were sequenced by immunoSEQ multiplex PCR, and TCRdb holds only the in-frame ones, with some missing. The sample gives some 77,000 clones, 86% of which show up once; around 2% is in the top ten. Each patient with chemo-refractory metastatic non-small-cell lung cancer was treated with focal radiation plus CTLA-4 blockade using ipilimumab. The record originates from a study of radiotherapy plus CTLA-4 blockade in lung cancer. The CDR3 has 13 residues. V dropped 4 bases and J dropped 3; count of bases not matched to a gene: 2. Per germline, CDR1 MNHEY and CDR2 SVGAGI. Study outcomes and limitations: An expansion of tumor-derived TCR clones occurred in blood after radiotherapy plus ipilimumab. Reports state that early shifts in blood T cell clones, with interferon-beta, best predicted response.

The TCR sequence derives from a human donor with non-small cell lung cancer who had a partial response to radiotherapy plus ipilimumab. This material consisted of peripheral blood, taken from a patient treated with radiotherapy plus ipilimumab. The chain has TRBV6-5 and TRBJ2-7, with 8 bases lining up with TRBD2. The CDR3 here is CASSSGLDYEQYF. The CDR3 DNA reads TGTGCCAGCAGTTCGGGACTAGACTACGAGCAGTACTTC.